The rows below give T cell receptor beta chains drawn from one sample of a study of blood T cell repertoires in COVID-19. Repertoires were generated with immunoSEQ multiplex PCR, while TCRdb's copy carries only in-frame clones and drops some. Of under 300,000 clones in the sample, about 80% were seen once. The sample consisted of peripheral blood. The receptors here all came from a woman of 80 years or more with acute or convalescent COVID-19. CDR3s include the opening cysteine and the closing phenylalanine or tryptophan. The D gene is left open where the match is weak. A clone size is listed for some rows: how often the clone was seen (once, few, many), or a class if it is expanded.

d_gene	v_gene	j_gene	abundance	CDR3nt	CDR3aa
NA	TRBV13	TRBJ1-6	NA	TGTGCCAGCAGCTTAAATCGGGGAAATTCACCCCTCCACTTT	CASSLNRGNSPLHF
NA	TRBV3-1/TRBV3-2	TRBJ2-1	NA	TGTGCCAGCAGCCAAGACGTTCTAGCCGGGAATGAGCAGTTCTTC	CASSQDVLAGNEQFF
NA	TRBV7-9	TRBJ2-5	NA	TGTGCCACCCGGGGGGAGACCCAGTACTTC	CATRGETQYF
TRBD2	TRBV25-1	TRBJ2-3	once	TGTGCCAGCAGTGTGGGACTAGCGGCTAGCACAGATACGCAGTATTTT	CASSVGLAASTDTQYF
TRBD1	TRBV6-2/TRBV6-3	TRBJ1-6	NA	TGTGCCAGCAGTGAGACAGGGGCTAATTCACCCCTCCACTTT	CASSETGANSPLHF
NA	TRBV7-2	TRBJ1-6	NA	TGTGCCAGCGGCACACTATATAATTCACCCCTCCACTTT	CASGTLYNSPLHF
NA	TRBV18	TRBJ2-1	once	TGTGCCAGCTCACCGGCGACAGGGACGGGGGTTGAGCAGTTCTTC	CASSPATGTGVEQFF
TRBD2	TRBV4-1	TRBJ2-7	few	TGCGCCAGCAGCCAACTAGCGGGAGGGCCTAAGGAGCAGTACTTC	CASSQLAGGPKEQYF
TRBD2	TRBV7-9	TRBJ2-1	NA	TGTGCCAGCAGCTTAACTCATGGAGCGGGAGGCAATGAGCAGTTCTTC	CASSLTHGAGGNEQFF
TRBD1	TRBV6-5	TRBJ1-1	once	TGTGCCAGCAGTTACCTGCAGGGGGGTACTGAAGCTTTCTTT	CASSYLQGGTEAFF
NA	TRBV10-3	TRBJ1-3	NA	TGTGCCATCAGTGACACGACAGGTGCTGGAAACACCATATATTTT	CAISDTTGAGNTIYF
NA	TRBV7-2	TRBJ2-3	NA	TGTGCCAGCAGCTCCACAATCCATACGCAGTATTTT	CASSSTIHTQYF
TRBD1	TRBV9	TRBJ1-1	NA	TGTGCCAGCAGCGTAGGGGACAGCGGTGAAGCTTTCTTT	CASSVGDSGEAFF
TRBD1	TRBV7-9	TRBJ1-2	NA	TGTGCCAGCAGACCGGACAGGAGTCGATATGTTGGGGGCTACACCTTC	CASRPDRSRYVGGYTF
NA	TRBV28	TRBJ2-1	NA	TGTGCCAGCAGTCTACGACTGACAGGCCGGGCGGCCAATGAGCAGTTCTTC	CASSLRLTGRAANEQFF
NA	TRBV5-1	TRBJ1-6	NA	TGCGCCAGCTCGTACGAGGGTGGGAGAGATTCACCCCTCCACTTT	CASSYEGGRDSPLHF
TRBD1	TRBV19	TRBJ1-2	few	TGTGCCAGTAGTAGGGACAGAGGAAACTATGGCTACACCTTC	CASSRDRGNYGYTF
NA	TRBV6-1	TRBJ1-3	NA	TGTGCCAGCAGTGAACACATTCTCTCTGGAAACACCATATATTTT	CASSEHILSGNTIYF
TRBD1	TRBV2	TRBJ2-5	once	TGTGCCAGCGGAGGACAGGGGGGAATCGAGACCCAGTACTTC	CASGGQGGIETQYF
NA	TRBV14	TRBJ2-1	NA	TGTGCCAGCAGCCAAGATCGCGGCCAAACGATAGGTGAGCAGTTCTTC	CASSQDRGQTIGEQFF
NA	TRBV27	TRBJ2-3	NA	TGTGCCAGCAGTTTTCAGACAGATACGCAGTATTTT	CASSFQTDTQYF
NA	TRBV28	TRBJ1-5	few	TGTGCCAGCAGTCAGGTTACGAGCAATCAGCCCCAGCATTTT	CASSQVTSNQPQHF
NA	TRBV9	TRBJ2-7	NA	TGTGCCAGCAGCGTAGGGCCACCCACAGGGAAGTACGAGCAGTACTTC	CASSVGPPTGKYEQYF
TRBD2	TRBV6-2/TRBV6-3	TRBJ2-7	NA	TGTGCCAGCAGTTACCCGAGCGGGGGGAACTACGAGCAGTACTTC	CASSYPSGGNYEQYF
NA	TRBV9	TRBJ1-4	NA	TGTGCCAGCAGCGTAGGGGACTTGCGTGAAAAACTGTTTTTT	CASSVGDLREKLFF
NA	TRBV6-4	TRBJ1-5	few	TGTGCCAGCAGTGACTCGATACCAAAGGGGTACAATCAGCCCCAGCATTTT	CASSDSIPKGYNQPQHF
NA	TRBV10-3	TRBJ2-7	few	TGTGCCATCAGTGAGCCGACTAGAAGTGAGCAGTACTTC	CAISEPTRSEQYF
TRBD1	TRBV19	TRBJ2-7	few	TGTGCCAGTGCGAATCGGGACAGCTACGAGCAGTACTTC	CASANRDSYEQYF
TRBD2	TRBV2	TRBJ2-7	NA	TGTGCCAGCCTGGTCCCTAGCGGCGAGCAGTACTTC	CASLVPSGEQYF
NA	TRBV11-2	TRBJ2-7	NA	TGTGCCAGCAGCTTAGAGCCAGGGTACGAGCAGTACTTC	CASSLEPGYEQYF
TRBD1	TRBV2	TRBJ1-2	few	TGTGCCAGCAGTAAGGGACAGGGTACCTATGGCTACACCTTC	CASSKGQGTYGYTF
NA	TRBV24-1	TRBJ1-5	NA	TGTGCCACCAGTGCGACACTCCATAGCAATCAGCCCCAGCATTTT	CATSATLHSNQPQHF
TRBD2	TRBV20-1	TRBJ2-3	NA	TGCAGTGCTAGCGGGGGGGATACGCAGTATTTT	CSASGGDTQYF
TRBD1	TRBV27	TRBJ1-6	NA	TGTGCCAGCAGTTTATGGGCAGGGGGCTCCTATAATTCACCCCTCCACTTT	CASSLWAGGSYNSPLHF
NA	TRBV19	TRBJ2-7	NA	TGTGCCAGTAGTGGGAGGGGCAGGGGAAGTTCCTACGAGCAGTACTTC	CASSGRGRGSSYEQYF
TRBD1	TRBV2	TRBJ2-7	NA	TGTGCCAGCCGCGGACAGGGTTACGAGCAGTACTTC	CASRGQGYEQYF
TRBD1	TRBV12-3/TRBV12-4	TRBJ1-2	few	TGTGCCAGCAGTCGACAGGGCAACTATGGCTACACCTTC	CASSRQGNYGYTF
NA	TRBV29-1	TRBJ1-2	NA	TGCAGCGTTGATGGGGGGAACCAACACTATGGCTACACCTTC	CSVDGGNQHYGYTF
NA	TRBV30	TRBJ2-5	NA	TGTGCCTGGAGTGTGAGGGTCTTGGTTCGGGAGACCCAGTACTTC	CAWSVRVLVRETQYF
TRBD1	TRBV28	TRBJ1-1	NA	TGTGCCAGCAGTCTACCGGGGACAGCGAACACTGAAGCTTTCTTT	CASSLPGTANTEAFF
TRBD1	TRBV4-1	TRBJ1-2	NA	TGCGCCAGCAGCCAAGAGGATCAGGGGGCGCGTGGCTACACCTTC	CASSQEDQGARGYTF
NA	TRBV29-1	TRBJ2-1	few	TGCAGCATAGATGGGAACCTCCAGGGGGGTGAGCAGTTCTTC	CSIDGNLQGGEQFF
TRBD1	TRBV19	TRBJ1-5	NA	TGTGCCAGTAGTATTAATGGGCAGGGGGGCAATCAGCCCCAGCATTTT	CASSINGQGGNQPQHF
NA	TRBV7-2	TRBJ2-6	NA	TGTGCCAGCAGCTCCGGACTTGAGGGCTCTGGGGCCAACGTCCTGACTTTC	CASSSGLEGSGANVLTF
TRBD1	TRBV19	TRBJ1-5	NA	TGTGCCAGTAGTGACAGGGGAGGCAATCAGCCCCAGCATTTT	CASSDRGGNQPQHF
TRBD1	TRBV5-1	TRBJ1-2	NA	TGCGCCAGCAGGCTGGCAGGGGGCCTCTATGGCTACACCTTC	CASRLAGGLYGYTF
NA	TRBV5-8	TRBJ2-3	NA	TGTGCCAGCAGCAATCCGGGGGACTCAGATACGCAGTATTTT	CASSNPGDSDTQYF